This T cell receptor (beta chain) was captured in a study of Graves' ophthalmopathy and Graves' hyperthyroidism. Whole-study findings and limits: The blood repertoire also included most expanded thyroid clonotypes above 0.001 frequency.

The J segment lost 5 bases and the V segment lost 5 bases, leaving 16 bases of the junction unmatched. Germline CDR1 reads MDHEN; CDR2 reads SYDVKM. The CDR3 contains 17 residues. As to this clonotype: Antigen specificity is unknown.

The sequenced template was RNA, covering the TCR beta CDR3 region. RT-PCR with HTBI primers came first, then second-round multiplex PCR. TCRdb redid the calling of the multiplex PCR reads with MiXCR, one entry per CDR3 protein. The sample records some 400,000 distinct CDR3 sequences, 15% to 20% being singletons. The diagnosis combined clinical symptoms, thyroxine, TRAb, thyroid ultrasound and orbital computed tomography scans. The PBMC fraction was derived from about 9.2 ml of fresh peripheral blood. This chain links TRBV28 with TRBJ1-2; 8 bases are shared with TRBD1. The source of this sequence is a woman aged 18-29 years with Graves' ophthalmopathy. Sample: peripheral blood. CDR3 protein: CASSLPGRGQVGYGYTF. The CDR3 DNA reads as TGTGCCAGCAGTCTCCCTGGCAGGGGGCAAGTAGGATATGGCTACACCTTC.